Listed below are T cell receptor beta chains from one sample, sequenced in a study of beta chain features in type 1 diabetes. Clones were sequenced by immunoSEQ multiplex PCR, and TCRdb holds only the in-frame ones, with some missing. The table has around 310,000 clones, approximately 13% seen once. The sample taken for sequencing was naive CD4+ T cells from blood. The receptors come from a woman between 18 and 29 years old with type 1 diabetes. Each CDR3 is given with its conserved first and last residue. D genes are given only for firm matches. Rows may omit the clone size; those that give it use once, few, many or a size class.

14	TRBV5-4	TRBJ2-1	.	few	CASSLLDSFDEQFF	TGTGCCAGCAGCCTACTGGACAGTTTTGATGAGCAGTTCTTC
14	TRBV6-6	TRBJ2-2	TRBD1	.	CASGRDRDTGELFF	TGTGCCAGCGGTCGGGACAGGGACACCGGGGAGCTGTTTTTT
16	TRBV7-9	TRBJ2-5	TRBD2	.	CASSSGWAAGAETQYF	TGTGCCAGCAGCTCGGGGTGGGCAGCGGGAGCAGAGACCCAGTACTTC
13	TRBV11-2	TRBJ2-5	.	.	CASSLQGRETQYF	TGTGCCAGCAGCTTACAGGGCAGGGAGACCCAGTACTTC
17	TRBV18	TRBJ1-1	TRBD1	.	CASSPTRRDRGGTEAFF	TGTGCCAGCTCACCCACCCGGAGGGACAGGGGGGGCACTGAAGCTTTCTTT
17	TRBV30	TRBJ2-4	.	.	CAWSDPRRGTTKNIQYF	TGTGCCTGGTCAGATCCTCGTCGGGGTACGACCAAAAACATTCAGTACTTC
15	TRBV28	TRBJ2-3	TRBD2	.	CASSLTSGKTDTQYF	TGTGCCAGCAGTTTAACTAGCGGGAAAACAGATACGCAGTATTTT
12	TRBV5-8	TRBJ1-2	TRBD1	few	CASSGTGYGYTF	TGTGCCAGCAGCGGGACAGGTTATGGCTACACCTTC
13	TRBV28	TRBJ2-5	TRBD1	.	CASRATGKETQYF	TGTGCCAGCAGGGCGACAGGGAAAGAGACCCAGTACTTC
15	TRBV28	TRBJ2-7	.	.	CASSLFGTSSYEQYF	TGTGCCAGCAGTTTATTCGGGACAAGCTCCTACGAGCAGTACTTC
10	TRBV29-1	TRBJ2-1	.	few	CSVEEGEQFF	TGCAGCGTTGAGGAGGGGGAGCAGTTCTTC
13	TRBV19	TRBJ1-1	.	once	CASTTGWNTEAFF	TGTGCCAGTACCACCGGTTGGAACACTGAAGCTTTCTTT
15	TRBV6-6	TRBJ1-1	.	few	CASSNSAPQNTEAFF	TGTGCCAGCAGTAACTCCGCACCACAGAACACTGAAGCTTTCTTT
15	TRBV9	TRBJ2-7	TRBD2	few	CASSPRTSGTYEQYF	TGTGCCAGCAGCCCCCGGACTAGCGGTACCTACGAGCAGTACTTC
16	TRBV19	TRBJ2-3	TRBD1	.	CASRSRGPEGTDTQYF	TGTGCCAGTAGATCGAGGGGGCCCGAGGGGACAGATACGCAGTATTTT
15	TRBV7-9	TRBJ2-3	.	.	CASGRHSGVSDTQYF	TGTGCCAGCGGACGACACTCGGGAGTGTCAGATACGCAGTATTTT
16	TRBV4-2	TRBJ1-2	TRBD1	.	CASSQESYQGAGGYTF	TGTGCCAGCAGCCAAGAATCCTACCAGGGGGCAGGTGGCTACACCTTC
13	TRBV30	TRBJ1-5	.	.	CAWSGRVNQPQHF	TGTGCCTGGAGTGGCAGGGTTAATCAGCCCCAGCATTTT
15	TRBV5-1	TRBJ2-6	.	.	CASSFWRAGANVLTF	TGCGCCAGCAGCTTCTGGAGGGCTGGGGCCAACGTCCTGACTTTC
15	TRBV2	TRBJ1-2	TRBD1	.	CASTVRETGHYGYTF	TGTGCCAGCACCGTACGGGAGACAGGGCACTATGGCTACACCTTC
17	TRBV5-1	TRBJ2-2	TRBD2	few	CASSRGLAGLHTGELFF	TGCGCCAGCAGTCGAGGACTAGCGGGACTGCACACCGGGGAGCTGTTTTTT
15	TRBV28	TRBJ2-1	TRBD2	few	CASSLLAGGPREQFF	TGTGCCAGCAGTCTACTAGCGGGAGGCCCCCGGGAGCAGTTCTTC
18	TRBV18	TRBJ2-2	TRBD1	few	CASSPRDADRGTTGELFF	TGTGCCAGCTCACCCCGAGACGCGGACAGGGGGACCACCGGGGAGCTGTTTTTT
12	TRBV5-1	TRBJ2-2	.	few	CASSLNTGELFF	TGCGCCAGCAGCCTTAACACCGGGGAGCTGTTTTTT
15	TRBV30	TRBJ2-1	TRBD2	.	CAWNRLAGGFNEQFF	TGTGCCTGGAACAGACTAGCGGGAGGGTTCAATGAGCAGTTCTTC
14	TRBV14	TRBJ2-2	.	.	CASSQGSWTGELFF	TGTGCCAGCAGCCAGGGCAGTTGGACCGGGGAGCTGTTTTTT